This T cell receptor beta chain was sequenced during a study of cytomegalovirus exposure and HLA in healthy donors (dated by TCRdb to the late 2010s). About the full investigation: According to a later analysis, one platform produced both the 100 to 150 validation repertoires and the roughly 640 repertoires of the first cohort. The aim of the study was to test whether cataloging public T cell receptors could identify signatures of past pathogen exposure. In addition to the first cohort of roughly 670 subjects, a separate validation cohort of 120 different subjects was used. High-throughput TCR immunosequencing, statistical association of individual TCRs with disease status, and machine learning were combined to predict cytomegalovirus infection status. The study at large found these results: In both the original and validation cohorts, the classifier was reported to diagnose cytomegalovirus status with high specificity and sensitivity. The authors suggested that the approach could potentially be generalized to other disease states and immunological phenotypes. A later analysis found that TCRs clustered in the first cohort also tended to co-occur in the 100 to 150 validation repertoires, with 94% of cluster scores above 0. In the study, some 180 TCR beta chains were listed as associated with cytomegalovirus. Most TCR sequences were seen in very few donors, while some public TCRs were found in many individuals. A later analysis had no HLA typing for the validation cohort, so co-occurrence there was scored across all 120 repertoires. In vitro tests confirmed that a few of the cytomegalovirus-associated TCR beta chains recognize cytomegalovirus antigens.

The CDR1 and CDR2 encoded by the germline V gene are SGHNT and YENEEA. Including cysteine and phenylalanine, the CDR3 has 15 amino acids. Only CDR3 DNA remains: 45 bases, in frame from the first base. Unmatched junction bases come to 7, with V trimmed by 6 bases and J by 3 bases. Preparation of the library involved the immunoSEQ multiplex PCR assay. The published analysis was carried out like this. A statistical classification framework was built for diagnosing cytomegalovirus status from the catalog of TCR beta chain sequences. TCRdb mirrors the immuneACCESS table, restricted to in-frame sequences. Some clones are absent from its copies; in checked studies, under half trace to an unresolved V gene, and the reason for the others is unknown. That table gives V, J and clone size, and the DNA gave D and trimming. Across this sample there are 70,000 to 80,000 clones, with roughly 94% seen only once. Approximately 3.3% of the sample rests with the top ten.

The donors were included in the validation cohort of 120 subjects, a group kept apart from the roughly 670-subject first cohort. Turning to this clone: The target of this receptor is not known. No clone much larger than this one lies a single base away; base qualities are absent.

This TCR was recovered from a woman under 30 in good health and CMV-seropositive. The sequence is built from TRBV11-3 and TRBJ2-7, and TRBD2 aligns with 11 junction nucleotides. Sequenced: PBMCs. The sequenced DNA: TGTGCCAGCAGGAGAGGGACTAGCGGACTCTACGAGCAGTACTTC. Translated, it gives CASRRGTSGLYEQYF.